A single sample gave rise to the 15 T cell receptor beta chains below, sequenced in a study of blood T cells in healthy people across ages. A J-beta primer mix and a sample-barcoded 5' primer were used in a second PCR of about 7 to 12 cycles. Using its own MiXCR run on the 5' RACE reads, TCRdb lists one record per CDR3 protein. This sample has hundreds of thousands of distinct CDR3 sequences; 25% to 30% occur once, and the top ten carry around 16%. Sequencing was performed on blood. The receptors derive from a woman at least 80 years old in good health.

The chain combines TRBV3-1 with TRBJ2-1, with D perhaps TRBD1 (5 bases). Germline V CDR1 and CDR2: LGHDT, YNNKEL (reference sequence). The CDR3 has 11 residues. V was pared by 9 bases and J by 8 bases, with 11 bases between. CDR3 region: CASAGLDEQFF. CDR3 coding DNA: TGTGCCAGTGCAGGGTTGGATGAGCAGTTCTTC.

This rearrangement joins TRBV20-1 to TRBJ1-2, with D possibly being TRBD1 (6 bases). The CDR3 has 13 residues. From germline, CDR1 is DFQATT and CDR2 SNEGSKA (reference sequence). Trimming pared 6 bases from V and 8 bases from J, leaving 19 bases between. The CDR3 spells CSAKGQPTWGYTF. CDR3 sequence (DNA): TGCAGTGCCAAAGGACAGCCCACGTGGGGCTACACCTTC.

As for this clonotype: A much larger clonotype is one base distant, so this may be a read error. The V and J genes are TRBV3-1 and TRBJ2-7; D not certain. The DNA end is a closer match to TRBJ2-5, so the J assignment may be wrong. Looked up from germline, CDR1 is LGHDT and CDR2 is YNNKEL (reference sequence). The CDR3 loop spans 14 amino acids. The CDR3 spells CASSQDMSGRTQYF. For the CDR3, the DNA is TGTGCCAGCAGCCAAGACATGTCCGGAAGGACCCAGTACTTC.

This chain joins TRBV20-1 and TRBJ1-4; D is unresolved. Germline V gene lookup returns CDR1 DFQATT and CDR2 SNEGSKA (reference sequence). CDR3 length: 14 amino acids. V gave up 6 bases and J gave up 8 bases, with 19 bases separating them. The CDR3 sequence is CSATGNSLGEKLFF. The CDR3 nucleotides read TGCAGTGCCACCGGCAACTCGCTAGGGGAAAAACTGTTTTTT.

CDR3 in amino acids: CASRTGGVPGEAFF. The DNA for the CDR3 is TGTGCCAGCAGAACAGGAGGGGTCCCCGGCGAAGCTTTCTTT. This chain uses TRBV25-1 with TRBJ1-1; maybe TRBD1 (5 bases). Germline-derived CDR1 and CDR2 are MGHDK and SYGVNS. V shed 6 bases and J shed 8 bases, with 19 bases lying between them. The CDR3 extends over 14 amino acids.

In this sample, this clonotype turned up a few times. A read error may explain this, as a much larger clone is one base away. The J gene is TRBJ2-7, the V gene TRBV11-2; 8 positions match TRBD2. CDR1 is SGHAT and CDR2 is FQNNGV in the germline V gene. Trimming at V came to 0 bases and at J to 2 bases, leaving 6 bases not matched to a gene. CDR3 size: 16 residues. CDR3 sequence: CASSLDRVAGTYEQYF. Written as DNA, the CDR3 is TGTGCCAGCAGCTTAGATCGAGTAGCGGGGACCTACGAGCAGTACTTC.

Comments on this clonotype: Possible read error: a much larger clone is one base away. The rearrangement uses TRBV12-3 or TRBV12-4 and TRBJ2-5, with D possibly being TRBD2 (7 bases). The CDR3 totals 18 residues. With 5 bases removed from V and 5 bases from J, the gap between germline ends came to 27 bases. The CDR3 nucleotides are TGTGCCAGCAGTCCCCTCGCGGGGGACGGGGGGCGCGATGAGACCCAGTACTTC. This encodes CASSPLAGDGGRDETQYF.

Regarding this clonotype: Given a much more abundant clone one base away, this may be a read error. V usage is TRBV28 and J usage is TRBJ2-4; the D call may be TRBD1 or TRBD2 (6 bases each). The end of the DNA aligns better with TRBJ2-7, so the J call may be wrong. The CDR3 loop spans 14 amino acids. Germline loops: CDR1 MDHEN, CDR2 SYDVKM. CDR3 protein: CASRLMWGAIEQYF. CDR3 nucleotide sequence: TGTGCCAGCAGGTTAATGTGGGGGGCGATCGAGCAGTACTTC.

At least ten counts were recorded for this clonotype. The chain recombines TRBV6-6 with TRBJ2-7; 10 bases are a match to TRBD1. This CDR3 is 15 amino acids long. V gave up 5 bases and J gave up 2 bases; unmatched junction bases: 6. CDR1 is MNHNY and CDR2 is SVGAGI in the germline V gene (reference sequence). The DNA of the CDR3 is TGTGCCAGCAGTCCCGGGACAGGGGACACCTACGAGCAGTACTTC. This gives the protein CASSPGTGDTYEQYF.

J is TRBJ1-6 and V is TRBV27; a possible D gene is TRBD1 (6 bases). Per germline, CDR1 MNHEY and CDR2 SMNVEV (reference sequence). CDR3 length: 15 residues. The V end was cut by 6 bases, the J end by 9 bases, with 18 bases between. The CDR3 here is CASSGGVQGGSPLHF. The CDR3 DNA is TGTGCCAGCAGCGGAGGGGTGCAAGGGGGTTCACCCCTCCACTTT.

This clonotype was detected many times. This rearrangement joins TRBV29-1 to TRBJ2-3, with TRBD1 as a possible D gene (5 bases). V lost 3 bases and J 3 bases, leaving 19 bases between the germline ends. CDR1 is SQVTM, CDR2 ANQGSEA, per germline. The CDR3 length is 16 residues. The CDR3 is CSVEGRTWTQTDTQYF. The CDR3 DNA sequence: TGCAGCGTTGAGGGTAGGACATGGACCCAGACAGATACGCAGTATTTT.

This clonotype appeared many times. The chain has TRBV6-5 and TRBJ2-1, with 8 bases lining up with TRBD2. There are 14 residues in the CDR3. V gave up 6 bases and J gave up 14 bases; unmatched junction bases: 15. CDR1 and CDR2 (germline): MNHEY, SVGAGI. The chain's CDR3 is CASSPLGGGTREFF. CDR3 sequence (DNA): TGTGCCAGCAGCCCCCTAGGCGGGGGGACCCGAGAGTTCTTC.

This clonotype has at least ten counts. CDR3 nucleotide sequence: TGTGCCACCGGACAGGTCGCCTTGCGGACCCAGTACTTC. This codes for CATGQVALRTQYF. The chain links TRBV15 to TRBJ2-5; 7 nucleotides agree with TRBD1. Trimming removed 8 bases from V and 7 bases from J; junction bases left unmatched: 10. The germline V gene encodes CDR1 LNHNV and CDR2 YYDKDF (reference sequence). The CDR3 spans 13 residues.

The chain uses TRBV7-2 and TRBJ1-1; D possibly corresponds to TRBD1 (5 bases). The CDR3 is 14 amino acids. Per germline, CDR1 SGHTA and CDR2 FQGNSA. V was clipped by 2 bases and J by 5 bases, with 12 bases between them. CDR3 protein: CASSLNGRDTEAFF. In DNA form, the CDR3 reads TGTGCCAGCAGCTTAAACGGCAGGGATACTGAAGCTTTCTTT.

With respect to this clonotype: A much larger clone lies one base from this, so it may be a read error. CDR3 residues: CASSKGEAGRSGADVLTF. The CDR3 DNA follows: TGTGCCAGCAGCAAAGGCGAGGCGGGACGCTCTGGGGCCGACGTCCTGACTTTC. J is TRBJ2-6 and V is TRBV21-1; TRBD1, the D gene given by the table, was not confirmed from the DNA. TRBV21-1 is a listed pseudogene. The CDR3 has 18 amino acids.